This TCR beta chain was sequenced in a study of OX40 agonist ivuxolimab in advanced cancers. Blood specimens came from baseline, cycle 4 day 1, and cycle 7 day 1. CDR3 size: 12 residues. The V and J ends lost 4 bases and 6 bases respectively, with 7 bases between them. Germline V gives CDR1 SNHLY, CDR2 FYNNEI. Produced via immunoSEQ multiplex PCR; TCRdb's table is partial and in-frame only. The profile shows tens of thousands of clones, 70% to 85% of them singletons. The chain carries TRBV2 and TRBJ2-1; D is unclear. The sequence came from an adult with an advanced solid tumor such as melanoma, head and neck, liver or kidney cancer. The sample consisted of CD4+ or CD8+ T cells sorted from blood, taken in a trial of the OX40 agonist ivuxolimab. The CDR3 sequence: CASSGGPNEQFF. The CDR3 DNA follows: TGTGCCAGCAGTGGAGGCCCCAATGAGCAGTTCTTC. The entire variable domain, with the rest obtained from reference TRBV2 and TRBJ2-1, is as follows: EPEVTQTPSHQVTQMGQEVILRCVPISNHLYFYWYRQILGQKVEFLVSFYNNEISEKSEIFDDQFSVERPDGSNFTLKIRSTKLEDSAMYFCASSGGPNEQFFGPGTRLTVL.